This record concerns one T cell receptor (beta chain) sequence. Its antigen is not identified. Mismatch with germline at one junction end may stem from a read error. This record belongs to a study of blood T cells in healthy people across ages. General study points: Higher diversity, along with more naive CD4+ cells, distinguished long-lived donors from aged donors.

The authors ran a second PCR of 7 to 11 cycles using a sample-barcoded 5' primer and a J-beta primer mix. MiXCR, run by TCRdb on the 5' RACE reads, gives a single entry per CDR3 protein. The table has about 1.8 million distinct CDR3 sequences, about 50% seen once. They isolated at least 7 million PBMCs from each sample. A minimum of 6 micrograms of total RNA was extracted per sample. This CDR3 contains 15 residues. Germline loops: CDR1 SNHLY, CDR2 FYNNEI. The specimen sequenced was blood. The genes are TRBV2 and TRBJ1-2, with 7 bases that match TRBD1. This clonotype originated in a woman between 40 and 50 years old in good health. DNA for the CDR3: TGTGCCAGCAGTGGTGGAGGGGGACAGAACTATGGCCACACCTTC. This translates into CASSGGGGQNYGHTF.